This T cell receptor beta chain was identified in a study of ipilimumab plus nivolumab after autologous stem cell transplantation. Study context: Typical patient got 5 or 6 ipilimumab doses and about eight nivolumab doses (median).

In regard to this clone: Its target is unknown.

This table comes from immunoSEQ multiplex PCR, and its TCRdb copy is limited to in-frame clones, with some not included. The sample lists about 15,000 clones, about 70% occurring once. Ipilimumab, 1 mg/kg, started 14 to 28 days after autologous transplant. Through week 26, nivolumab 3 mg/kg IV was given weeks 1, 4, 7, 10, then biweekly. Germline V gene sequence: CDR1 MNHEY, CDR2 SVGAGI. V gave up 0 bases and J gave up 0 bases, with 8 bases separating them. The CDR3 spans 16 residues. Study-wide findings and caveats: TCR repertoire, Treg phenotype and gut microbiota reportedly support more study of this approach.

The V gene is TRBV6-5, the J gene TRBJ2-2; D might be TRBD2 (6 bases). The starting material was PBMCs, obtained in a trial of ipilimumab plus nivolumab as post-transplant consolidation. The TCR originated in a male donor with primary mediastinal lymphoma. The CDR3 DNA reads TGTGCCAGCAGTTACTCACCGGGGGCGAACACCGGGGAGCTGTTTTTT. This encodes CASSYSPGANTGELFF.